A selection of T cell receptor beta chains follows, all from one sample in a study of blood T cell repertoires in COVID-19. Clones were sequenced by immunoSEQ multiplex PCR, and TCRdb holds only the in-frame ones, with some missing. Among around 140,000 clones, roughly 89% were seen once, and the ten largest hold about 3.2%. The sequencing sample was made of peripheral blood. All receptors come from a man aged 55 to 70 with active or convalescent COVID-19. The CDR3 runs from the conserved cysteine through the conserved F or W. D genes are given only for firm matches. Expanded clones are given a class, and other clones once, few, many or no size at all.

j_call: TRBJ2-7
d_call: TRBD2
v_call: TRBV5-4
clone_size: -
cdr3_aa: CASSQKRGGLNEQYF
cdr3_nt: TGTGCCAGCTCCCAAAAGCGGGGGGGTCTCAACGAGCAGTACTTC

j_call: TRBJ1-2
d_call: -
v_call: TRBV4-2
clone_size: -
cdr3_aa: CASSQVRMDGYTF
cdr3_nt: TGTGCCAGCAGCCAGGTGAGGATGGATGGCTACACCTTC

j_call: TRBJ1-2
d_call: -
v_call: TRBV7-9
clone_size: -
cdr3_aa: CASSLSAGLGYTF
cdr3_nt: TGTGCCAGCAGCTTAAGCGCCGGCCTAGGCTACACCTTC

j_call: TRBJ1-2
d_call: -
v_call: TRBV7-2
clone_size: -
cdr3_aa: CASSRDTRDGYTF
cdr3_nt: TGTGCCAGCAGCAGGGACACGCGCGATGGCTACACCTTC

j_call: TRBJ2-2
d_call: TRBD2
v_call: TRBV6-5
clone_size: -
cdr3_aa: CASSYPGGAGTGELFF
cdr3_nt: TGTGCCAGCAGTTACCCCGGGGGGGCCGGGACCGGGGAGCTGTTTTTT

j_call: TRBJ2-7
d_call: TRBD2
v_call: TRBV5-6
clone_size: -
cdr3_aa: CASSRLAGVVHEQYF
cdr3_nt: TGTGCCAGCAGCCGACTAGCGGGAGTAGTCCACGAGCAGTACTTC

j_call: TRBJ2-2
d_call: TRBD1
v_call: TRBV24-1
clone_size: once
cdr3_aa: CATSDNSGTGGDTGELFF
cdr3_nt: TGTGCCACCAGTGATAATTCCGGGACAGGAGGGGACACCGGGGAGCTGTTTTTT

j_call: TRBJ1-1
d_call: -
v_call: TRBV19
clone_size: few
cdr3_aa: CASSIQGTEAFF
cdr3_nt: TGTGCCAGTAGTATACAGGGCACTGAAGCTTTCTTT

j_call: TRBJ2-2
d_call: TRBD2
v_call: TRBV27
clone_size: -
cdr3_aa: CASSLRAGGLKGDTGELFF
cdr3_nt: TGTGCCAGCAGTTTAAGAGCGGGAGGCCTCAAGGGGGACACCGGGGAGCTGTTTTTT

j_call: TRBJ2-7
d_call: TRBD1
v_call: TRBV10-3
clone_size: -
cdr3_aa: CAIRATQGGGNEQYF
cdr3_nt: TGTGCCATCAGGGCCACACAGGGGGGTGGAAACGAGCAGTACTTC

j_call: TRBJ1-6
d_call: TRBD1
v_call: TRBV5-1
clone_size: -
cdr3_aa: CASSLQGQDNSPLHF
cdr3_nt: TGCGCCAGCAGCTTGCAAGGACAGGATAATTCACCCCTCCACTTT

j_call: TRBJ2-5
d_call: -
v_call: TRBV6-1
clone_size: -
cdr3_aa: CASSYTGETQYF
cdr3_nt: TGTGCCAGCAGTTATACGGGGGAGACCCAGTACTTC

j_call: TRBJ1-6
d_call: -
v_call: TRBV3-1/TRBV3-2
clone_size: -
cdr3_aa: CASSPPGGPRSPLHF
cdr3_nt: TGTGCCAGCAGCCCTCCGGGGGGCCCCCGATCACCCCTCCACTTT

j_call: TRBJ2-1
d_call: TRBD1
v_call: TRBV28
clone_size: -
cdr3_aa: CASKRRDRGVYEQFF
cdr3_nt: TGTGCCAGCAAGCGCCGGGACAGGGGAGTCTATGAGCAGTTCTTC

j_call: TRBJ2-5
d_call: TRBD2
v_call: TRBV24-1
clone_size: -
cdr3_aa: CATSDLSLAGETQYF
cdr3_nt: TGTGCCACCAGTGATTTGTCACTAGCGGGCGAGACCCAGTACTTC

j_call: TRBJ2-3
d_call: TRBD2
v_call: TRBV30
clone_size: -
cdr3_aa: CAWRASGSWTDTQYF
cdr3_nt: TGTGCCTGGAGAGCTAGCGGGAGTTGGACAGATACGCAGTATTTT

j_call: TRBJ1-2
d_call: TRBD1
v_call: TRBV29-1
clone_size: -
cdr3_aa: CSVASGTGVGYTF
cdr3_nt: TGCAGCGTGGCCTCCGGGACAGGGGTCGGCTACACCTTC

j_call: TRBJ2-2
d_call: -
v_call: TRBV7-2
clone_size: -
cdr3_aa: CASSLAQGSWVTGELFF
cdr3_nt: TGTGCCAGCAGCTTAGCGCAGGGAAGCTGGGTAACCGGGGAGCTGTTTTTT

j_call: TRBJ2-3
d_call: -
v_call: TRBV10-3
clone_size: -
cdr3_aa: CATGSSTDTQYF
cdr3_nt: TGTGCCACCGGTAGTAGCACAGATACGCAGTATTTT

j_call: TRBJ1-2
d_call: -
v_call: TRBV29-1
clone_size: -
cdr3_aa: CSGQGGYGYTF
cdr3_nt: TGCAGCGGGCAGGGAGGCTATGGCTACACCTTC

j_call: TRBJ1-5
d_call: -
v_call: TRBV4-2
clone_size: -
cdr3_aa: CASSQNQVNSNQPQHF
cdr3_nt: TGTGCCAGCAGCCAAAATCAGGTTAATAGCAATCAGCCCCAGCATTTT

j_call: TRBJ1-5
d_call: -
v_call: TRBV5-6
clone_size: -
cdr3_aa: CASSLYSNQPQHF
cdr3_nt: TGTGCCAGCAGCTTGTATAGCAATCAGCCCCAGCATTTT